This paragraph reports one T cell receptor (beta chain). The sample belongs to a study of cytomegalovirus exposure and HLA in healthy donors. Germline CDR1 SNHLY, CDR2 FYNNEI. V lost 6 bases and J 4 bases, leaving 18 bases between the germline ends. This CDR3 region has 15 residues. PCR amplification relied on 60 Vbeta primers (plus 13 Jbeta primers). Clones were read by immunoSEQ multiplex PCR, and TCRdb kept only the in-frame ones, dropping some. The repertoire holds around 200,000 clones, with 62% as singletons. The chain employs TRBV2 and TRBJ1-2; a weak D match, TRBD1 (6 bases). What was sequenced was PBMCs. This clonotype was obtained from a man aged 40-50 years in good health and CMV-seronegative. CDR3 nucleotides: TGTGCCAGCAGAACGGACAGCGCTCTCCTCTATGGCTACACCTTC. Translation gives CASRTDSALLYGYTF. Supplemented by reference TRBV2 and TRBJ1-2, the full variable domain reads EPEVTQTPSHQVTQMGQEVILRCVPISNHLYFYWYRQILGQKVEFLVSFYNNEISEKSEIFDDQFSVERPDGSNFTLKIRSTKLEDSAMYFCASRTDSALLYGYTFGSGTRLTVV.